The T cell receptor (beta chain) under discussion was sequenced for a study of T cell repertoires in cytomegalovirus infection. Study summary: Through public TCR beta signatures, both CMV infection and matching HLA type were indicated.

Study-level findings and limits: The response measured ex vivo was dominated by TCR beta clonotypes (HLA-C-restricted and CMV-specific). Of the TCR beta families, the public ones yielded a cumulative frequency that identified carriers of CMV plus the relevant HLA.

A word on this clonotype: The antigen is undetermined.

TCRdb reprocessed the reads with MiXCR, giving one entry per CDR3 protein. Of about 360,000 distinct CDR3 sequences listed, around a sixth are singletons. Trimming stripped 0 bases from V and 3 bases from J, with 12 bases between. CDR1 SGHDT and CDR2 YYEEEE come from the germline V gene. The CDR3 contains 15 residues. Specimen: PBMCs. The V and J genes are TRBV5-6 and TRBJ1-2, with TRBD1 as a possible D gene (5 bases). The clonotype originates from a human donor in good health (CMV status not recorded). Some clones in this sample may be carry-over from other donors' samples. The CDR3 DNA sequence: TGTGCCAGCAGCTTGGACCGGGGCGCGTACTATGGCTACACCTTC. Protein product: CASSLDRGAYYGYTF.